What follows are 5 T cell receptor beta chains derived from one specimen sequenced in a study of T cell repertoires in cytomegalovirus infection. Each CDR3 protein gets one entry after TCRdb re-called the reads with MiXCR. The table lists around 450,000 distinct CDR3 sequences, 31% of them singletons. Sequencing was performed on PBMCs. Receptor source: a human donor in good health (CMV status not recorded). Some clones in this sample may be carry-over from other donors' samples.

This sequence joins TRBV24-1 and TRBJ2-7; 8 bases line up with TRBD1. V was clipped by 9 bases and J by 0 bases; unmatched bases: 12. The CDR3 is 16 amino acids. The germline gives CDR1 KGHDR, CDR2 SFDVKD. The DNA for the CDR3 is TGTGCCACCGAAGACAGGGGCTCCACTGACTCCTACGAGCAGTACTTC. Its protein product is CATEDRGSTDSYEQYF.

Concerning this clonotype itself: A clone one base away is much larger, so this may be a read error. The CDR3 region has the DNA TGTGCCAGCGGGGGACAGAGCTCCTACAATGAGCAGTTCTTC. Its translation: CASGGQSSYNEQFF. The genes are TRBV2 and TRBJ2-1, with TRBD1 matching over 7 bases. Trimming took 8 bases from V and 0 from J; bases not matched to a gene: 4. Germline V gene lookup returns CDR1 SNHLY and CDR2 FYNNEI. This CDR3 has 14 residues. Supplemented by reference TRBV2 and TRBJ2-1, the full variable domain reads EPEVTQTPSHQVTQMGQEVILRCVPISNHLYFYWYRQILGQKVEFLVSFYNNEISEKSEIFDDQFSVERPDGSNFTLKIRSTKLEDSAMYFCASGGQSSYNEQFFGPGTRLTVL.

This clonotype was recorded a few times. The chain uses TRBV11-2 and TRBJ2-5; 14 bases fit TRBD2. This CDR3 has 16 residues. Per germline, CDR1 SGHAT and CDR2 FQNNGV. With 4 bases clipped from V and 4 bases from J, the junction kept 5 bases outside the gene matches. CDR3 loop: CASSSTSGGARETQYF. The CDR3 bases are TGTGCCAGCAGCTCGACTAGCGGGGGGGCAAGAGAGACCCAGTACTTC. Drawing the rest from reference TRBV11-2 and TRBJ2-5, the complete variable domain is EAGVAQSPRYKIIEKRQSVAFWCNPISGHATLYWYQQILGQGPKLLIQFQNNGVVDDSQLPKDRFSAERLKGVDSTLKIQPAKLEDSAVYLCASSSTSGGARETQYFGPGTRLLVL.

This clonotype was found a few times. The V and J genes are TRBV20-1 and TRBJ2-1, with D perhaps matching TRBD2 (5 bases). V lost 5 bases and J lost 6, with 14 bases in between. The CDR3 is 13 amino acids. CDR1 and CDR2 from the germline V gene are DFQATT and SNEGSKA (reference sequence). The CDR3 coding sequence is TGCAGTGCTCCTGGCGCGGGTAGCAATGAGCAGTTCTTC. Its protein is CSAPGAGSNEQFF.

In its sample, this clonotype was seen a few times. DNA of the CDR3: TGTGCCAGCAGCTTAGACGGAGACAATGAGCAGTTCTTC. It is translated as CASSLDGDNEQFF. The rearrangement uses TRBV11-3 and TRBJ2-1; D is unclear. There are 13 residues in the CDR3. Germline CDR1 reads SGHNT; CDR2 reads YENEEA. V was trimmed by 0 bases and J by 5 bases, leaving 5 bases between them. Full variable domain (remainder filled in from reference TRBV11-3 and TRBJ2-1): EAGVVQSPRYKIIEKKQPVAFWCNPISGHNTLYWYLQNLGQGPELLIRYENEEAVDDSQLPKDRFSAERLKGVDSTLKIQPAELGDSAVYLCASSLDGDNEQFFGPGTRLTVL.